One sample yielded the 18 T cell receptor beta chains listed below, sequenced in a study of identical twins. TCRdb recomputed calls from the 5' RACE reads with MiXCR, one row per CDR3 protein. The top ten hold 0.25% to 0.3% of the sample, which has some 1,700,000 distinct CDR3 sequences, around 29% seen once. Sequencing was done on a sample of cord blood. These receptors were taken from a newborn girl in good health.

This clonotype was seen repeatedly, ten times or more. This chain links TRBV6-5 with TRBJ1-2, with 7 nucleotides matching TRBD1. V lost 6 bases to trimming and J lost 1 base; unmatched junction nucleotides: 5. The germline V gene encodes CDR1 MNHEY and CDR2 SVGAGI. The CDR3 length is 14 residues. Here the CDR3 reads CASRYRGHNYGYTF. For the CDR3, the DNA is TGTGCCAGCAGATACAGGGGACATAACTATGGCTACACCTTC.

CDR3 DNA: TGTGCCAGCAGCCATGTTAGCGGGGGGAGCTCCTACAATGAGCAGTTCTTC. Translated: CASSHVSGGSSYNEQFF. The chain uses TRBV4-2 and TRBJ2-1; 10 nucleotides align to TRBD2. Germline CDR1 and CDR2: LGHNA and YNFKEQ. V was pared by 3 bases and J by 0 bases, with 5 bases of the junction left unmatched. The CDR3 is made up of 17 amino acids.

This clonotype was counted only a few times. This chain links TRBV6-2 or TRBV6-3 with TRBJ2-7; TRBD2 aligns across 14 bases. Germline V gives CDR1 MNHEY, CDR2 SVGEGT. With 6 bases clipped from V and 0 bases from J, the junction kept 13 bases outside the gene matches. CDR3 length equals 19 residues. CDR3 amino acids: CASRSLTSGRDLSSYEQYF. The CDR3 DNA reads TGTGCCAGCAGGAGCCTGACTAGCGGGAGGGATTTGAGCTCCTACGAGCAGTACTTC.

This clonotype was detected only a few times. The rearrangement uses TRBV12-3 or TRBV12-4 and TRBJ2-2; 11 bases align to TRBD2. The CDR3 runs to 16 residues. The V segment lost 5 bases and the J segment 5 bases; nucleotides outside the gene matches: 7. The CDR3, as DNA: TGTGCCAGCAGTCTTTCGAGACTAGCGGGGACCGGGGAGCTGTTTTTT. It yields the protein CASSLSRLAGTGELFF.

The chain is built from TRBV10-3 and TRBJ2-5, with TRBD2 as a possible D gene (6 bases). Trimming removed 8 bases at V and 0 bases at J, with 7 bases between. Germline V gene data show CDR1 as ENHRY and CDR2 as SYGVKD. This CDR3 has 12 residues. DNA of the CDR3: TGTGCCATCGGAGGGTACCAAGAGACCCAGTACTTC. This encodes CAIGGYQETQYF.

The gene calls are TRBV19 and TRBJ2-3; D perhaps matches TRBD1 (5 bases). The CDR3 is made up of 13 amino acids. V was shortened by 6 bases and J by 3 bases, with 10 bases between the two germline ends. Germline CDR1 LNHDA, CDR2 SQIVND (reference sequence). The CDR3 bases are TGTGCCAGTAGGGACCCAGGGACAGATACGCAGTATTTT. This gives the protein CASRDPGTDTQYF.

The chain joins TRBV7-8 to TRBJ2-3; 12 bases map to TRBD2. V lost 4 bases and J lost 1; bases outside the gene matches: 6. The V gene's germline CDR1 is SGHVS and CDR2 FQNEAQ. This CDR3 is 17 amino acids long. CDR3 bases: TGTGCCAGCAGCTCACGACTAGCGGGAGTCGGCACAGATACGCAGTATTTT. Its protein is CASSSRLAGVGTDTQYF.

This clonotype was found a few times. This rearrangement joins TRBV28 to TRBJ2-5; D gene unclear. Germline-derived CDR1 and CDR2 are MDHEN and SYDVKM. The length of the CDR3 is 17 residues. The V and J ends lost 1 base and 0 bases respectively, with 15 bases between them. The CDR3 protein is CASSLYPDTPYQETQYF. Written as DNA, the CDR3 is TGTGCCAGCAGTTTATATCCCGACACGCCGTACCAAGAGACCCAGTACTTC.

The sample holds a few counts of this clonotype. J is TRBJ2-1 and V is TRBV11-2; D is uncertain. Trimming shortened V by 5 bases and J by 4 bases, and 9 bases separated the two germline ends. CDR3 size: 13 residues. The V gene's germline CDR1 is SGHAT and CDR2 FQNNGV. For the CDR3, the DNA is TGTGCCAGCAGCGAGGTAGAATACAATGAGCAGTTCTTC. Residues: CASSEVEYNEQFF.

V gene TRBV20-1 combines with J gene TRBJ2-5; 11 bases align to TRBD2. The J call may be in error: the DNA end matches TRBJ2-7 better. Germline loops: CDR1 DFQATT, CDR2 SNEGSKA (reference sequence). The CDR3 loop spans 16 amino acids. The CDR3 region is CSAETTGLAETYEQYF. In DNA form, the CDR3 reads TGCAGTGCTGAAACGACGGGACTAGCGGAGACCTACGAGCAGTACTTC.

A few counts support this clonotype. The chain carries TRBV9 and TRBJ2-1, with unresolved D. V was shortened by 0 bases and J by 3 bases, with 10 bases between the two germline ends. There are 15 residues in the CDR3. The germline CDR1 and CDR2 sequences are SGDLS and YYNGEE. The CDR3 here is CASSVGRARYNEQFF. The DNA of the CDR3 is TGTGCCAGCAGCGTAGGACGGGCCCGCTACAATGAGCAGTTCTTC.

V gene TRBV6-2 or TRBV6-3 combines with J gene TRBJ1-2; no clear D gene. Deletions cut 0 bases from V and 3 bases from J, with 14 bases between. From germline, CDR1 is MNHEY and CDR2 SVGEGT. The CDR3 has 16 amino acids. The CDR3 is CASSYSKHLGDYGYTF. CDR3 in DNA: TGTGCCAGCAGTTACTCTAAACACCTCGGGGACTATGGCTACACCTTC.

This clonotype was counted only a few times. The J gene is TRBJ2-5, the V gene TRBV5-4; 12 nucleotides line up with TRBD2. The ends lost 2 bases at V and 5 bases at J; junction bases unmatched: 4. This CDR3 has 15 amino acids. Germline CDR1 reads SGHNT; CDR2 reads YYREEE (reference sequence). The CDR3 is CASSFLAGGVETQYF. CDR3 nucleotides: TGTGCCAGCAGCTTTCTAGCGGGAGGGGTGGAGACCCAGTACTTC.

The chain employs TRBV24-1 and TRBJ2-1, with 14 bases matching TRBD2. CDR1 KGHDR and CDR2 SFDVKD come from the germline V gene. With V trimmed by 5 bases and J by 15 bases, 11 bases remained unmatched. The CDR3 loop spans 15 amino acids. The CDR3 DNA sequence: TGTGCCACCAGTGGCTCCCGACTAGCGGGAGGGCCATTGTTCTTC. Its protein product is CATSGSRLAGGPLFF.

This clonotype turned up a few times. This chain links TRBV7-2 with TRBJ1-2; D remains unclear. The germline gives CDR1 SGHTA, CDR2 FQGNSA. The CDR3 contains 15 residues. With 1 base removed from V and 4 bases from J, the gap between germline ends came to 13 bases. The CDR3, as DNA: TGTGCCAGCAGCTTAGAGTCTCCCGGGCCCTATGGCTACACCTTC. Translating it yields CASSLESPGPYGYTF.

With respect to this clonotype: The junction shows a germline mismatch at one end, possibly a read error. The chain combines TRBV7-2 with TRBJ2-1; the match to TRBD2 covers 10 bases. This CDR3 contains 15 residues. CDR1 is SGHTA, CDR2 FQGNSA, per germline. The CDR3 coding sequence is TGTGCCGGCAGCTTAAAAGCGGGAGGGTACAATGAGCAGTTCTTC. Its protein product is CAGSLKAGGYNEQFF.

The J gene is TRBJ1-5, the V gene TRBV28; 7 bases agree with TRBD1. Germline-derived CDR1 and CDR2 are MDHEN and SYDVKM. This CDR3 is built from 15 residues. Trimming cost V 6 bases and J 2 bases; bases outside gene matches: 7. The CDR3 region is CASRSQGYGNQPQHF. The CDR3 bases are TGTGCCAGCAGGTCACAGGGGTACGGCAATCAGCCCCAGCATTTT. Supplemented by reference TRBV28 and TRBJ1-5, the full variable domain reads DVKVTQSSRYLVKRTGEKVFLECVQDMDHENMFWYRQDPGLGLRLIYFSYDVKMKEKGDIPEGYSVSREKKERFSLILESASTNQTSMYLCASRSQGYGNQPQHFGDGTRLSIL.

This clonotype has a handful of counts. The chain recombines TRBV7-6 with TRBJ2-4; 7 bases are a match to TRBD1. The J call could be wrong; TRBJ2-7 is a better fit for the DNA end. CDR1 and CDR2 from the germline V gene are SGHVS and FNYEAQ. The CDR3 contains 16 residues. The CDR3 here is CASSSHPGQVSYEQYF. CDR3 coding DNA: TGTGCCAGCAGCAGCCACCCCGGACAGGTCTCCTACGAGCAGTACTTC.